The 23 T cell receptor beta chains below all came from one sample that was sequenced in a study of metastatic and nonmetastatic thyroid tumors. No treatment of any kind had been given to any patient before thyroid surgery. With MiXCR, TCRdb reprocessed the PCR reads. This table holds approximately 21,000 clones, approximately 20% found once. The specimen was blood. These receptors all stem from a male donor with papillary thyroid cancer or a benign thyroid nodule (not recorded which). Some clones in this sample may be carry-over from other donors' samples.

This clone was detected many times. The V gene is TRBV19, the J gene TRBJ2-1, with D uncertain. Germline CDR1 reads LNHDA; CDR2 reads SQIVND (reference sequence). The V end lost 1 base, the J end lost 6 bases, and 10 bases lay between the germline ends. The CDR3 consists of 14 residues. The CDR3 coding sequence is TGTGCCAGTAGTATAGCCTCCGAATCCAATGAGCAGTTCTTC. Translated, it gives CASSIASESNEQFF.

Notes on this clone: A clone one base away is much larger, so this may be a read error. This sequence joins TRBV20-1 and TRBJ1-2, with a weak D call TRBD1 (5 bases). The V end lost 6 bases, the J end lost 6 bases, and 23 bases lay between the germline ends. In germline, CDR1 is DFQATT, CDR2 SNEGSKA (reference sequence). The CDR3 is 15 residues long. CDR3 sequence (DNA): TGCAGTGCCCCCGCTGTCGTAGGGGTCCCCAATGGCTACACCTTC. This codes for CSAPAVVGVPNGYTF.

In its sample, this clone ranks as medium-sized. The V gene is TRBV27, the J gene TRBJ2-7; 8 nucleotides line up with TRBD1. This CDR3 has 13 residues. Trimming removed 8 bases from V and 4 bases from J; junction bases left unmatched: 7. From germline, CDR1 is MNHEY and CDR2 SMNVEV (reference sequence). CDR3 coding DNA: TGTGCCAGCGGGGGACAGGACCTATACGAGCAGTACTTC. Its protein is CASGGQDLYEQYF.

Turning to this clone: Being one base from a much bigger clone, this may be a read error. CDR3 coding DNA: TGTGCTAGCAGTCGGGGGACAGGGGGCACAGATACGCAGTATTTT. Encoded protein: CASSRGTGGTDTQYF. The rearrangement uses TRBV7-7 and TRBJ2-3, with 10 nucleotides matching TRBD1. The CDR3 spans 15 residues. CDR1 and CDR2 from the germline V gene are SSHAT and FNYEAQ (reference sequence). The whole variable domain, filled in from reference TRBV7-7 and TRBJ2-3, reads GAGVSQSPRYKVTKRGQDVTLRCDPISSHATLYWYQQALGQGPEFLTYFNYEAQPDKSGLPSDRFSAERPEGSISTLTIQRTEQRDSAMYRCASSRGTGGTDTQYFGPGTRLTVL.

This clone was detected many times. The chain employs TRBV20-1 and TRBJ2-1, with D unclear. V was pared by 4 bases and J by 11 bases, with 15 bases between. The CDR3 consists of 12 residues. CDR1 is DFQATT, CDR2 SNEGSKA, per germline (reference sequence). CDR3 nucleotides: TGCAGTGCTACGCCAAGTTTGACTCAGCAGTTCTTC. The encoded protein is CSATPSLTQQFF.

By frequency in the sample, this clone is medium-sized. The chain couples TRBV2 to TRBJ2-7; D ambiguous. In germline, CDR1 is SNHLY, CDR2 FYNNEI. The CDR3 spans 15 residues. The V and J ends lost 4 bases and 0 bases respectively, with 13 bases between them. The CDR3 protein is CASSGGTFISYEQYF. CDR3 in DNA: TGTGCCAGCAGTGGAGGAACATTTATCTCCTACGAGCAGTACTTC.

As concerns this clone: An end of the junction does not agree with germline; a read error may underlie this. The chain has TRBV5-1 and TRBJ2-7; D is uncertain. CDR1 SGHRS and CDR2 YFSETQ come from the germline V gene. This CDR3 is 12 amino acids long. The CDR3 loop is CASNLNFREQYF. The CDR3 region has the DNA TGCGCCAGCAACTTGAATTTTCGTGAGCAGTACTTC.

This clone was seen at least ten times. The CDR3 nucleotides read TGTGCCAGCAGCGTAGTTGGTACTAGTTTGTTCTTC. Amino acid sequence: CASSVVGTSLFF. The chain joins TRBV9 to TRBJ2-1; perhaps TRBD2 as D (5 bases). The CDR3 totals 12 residues. Germline CDR1 reads SGDLS; CDR2 reads YYNGEE. V lost 0 bases and J 15 bases, leaving 13 bases between the germline ends.

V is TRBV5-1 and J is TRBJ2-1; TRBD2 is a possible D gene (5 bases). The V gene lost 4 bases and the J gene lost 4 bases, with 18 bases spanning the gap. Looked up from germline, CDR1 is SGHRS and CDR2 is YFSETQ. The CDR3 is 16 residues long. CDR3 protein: CASSPASPSGYNEQFF. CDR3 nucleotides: TGCGCCAGCAGCCCGGCTTCCCCCTCGGGATACAATGAGCAGTTCTTC.

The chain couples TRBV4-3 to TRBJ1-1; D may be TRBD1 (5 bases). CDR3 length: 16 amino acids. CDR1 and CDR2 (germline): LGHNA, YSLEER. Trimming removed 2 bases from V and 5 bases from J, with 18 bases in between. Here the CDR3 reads CASSQPLGAGRTEAFF. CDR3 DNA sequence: TGCGCCAGCAGCCAACCCCTCGGGGCAGGAAGAACTGAAGCTTTCTTT.

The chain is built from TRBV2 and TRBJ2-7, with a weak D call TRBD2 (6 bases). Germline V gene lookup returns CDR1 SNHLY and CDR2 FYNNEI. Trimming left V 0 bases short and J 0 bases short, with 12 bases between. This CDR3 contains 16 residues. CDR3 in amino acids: CASSEAGGGTSYEQYF. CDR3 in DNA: TGTGCCAGCAGTGAAGCCGGCGGCGGGACCTCCTACGAGCAGTACTTC.

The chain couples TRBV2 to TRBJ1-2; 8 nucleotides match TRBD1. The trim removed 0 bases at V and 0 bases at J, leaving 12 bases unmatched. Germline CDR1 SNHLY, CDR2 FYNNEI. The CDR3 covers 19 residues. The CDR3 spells CASSEAPRSDRVSNYGYTF. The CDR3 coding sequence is TGTGCCAGCAGTGAAGCGCCGAGGTCGGACAGGGTATCTAACTATGGCTACACCTTC.

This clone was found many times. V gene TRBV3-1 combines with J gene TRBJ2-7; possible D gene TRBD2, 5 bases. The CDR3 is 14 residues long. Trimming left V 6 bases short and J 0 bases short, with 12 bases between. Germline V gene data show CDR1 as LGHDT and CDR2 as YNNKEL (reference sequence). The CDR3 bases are TGTGCCAGCAGGATGAGCGGTAGCTCCTACGAGCAGTACTTC. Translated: CASRMSGSSYEQYF.

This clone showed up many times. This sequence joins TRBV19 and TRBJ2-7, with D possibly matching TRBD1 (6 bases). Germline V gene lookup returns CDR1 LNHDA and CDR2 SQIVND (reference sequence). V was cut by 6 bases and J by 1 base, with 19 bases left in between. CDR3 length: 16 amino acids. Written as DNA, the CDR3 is TGTGCCAGTAGCCCGTGGACAGCCCAGTGGTCCTACGAGCAGTACTTC. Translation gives CASSPWTAQWSYEQYF.

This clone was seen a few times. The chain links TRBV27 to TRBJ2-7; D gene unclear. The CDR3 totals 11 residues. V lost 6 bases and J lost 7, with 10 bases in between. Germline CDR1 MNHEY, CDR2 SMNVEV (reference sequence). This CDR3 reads CASSYVGEQYF. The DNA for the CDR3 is TGTGCCAGCAGCTACGTGGGGGAGCAGTACTTC.

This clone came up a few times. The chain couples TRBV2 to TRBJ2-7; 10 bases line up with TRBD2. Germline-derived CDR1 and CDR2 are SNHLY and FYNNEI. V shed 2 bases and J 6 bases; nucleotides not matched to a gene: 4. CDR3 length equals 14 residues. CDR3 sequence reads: CASSELAGVSEQYF. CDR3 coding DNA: TGTGCCAGCAGTGAACTAGCGGGAGTTTCCGAGCAGTACTTC. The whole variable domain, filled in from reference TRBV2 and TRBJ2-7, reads EPEVTQTPSHQVTQMGQEVILRCVPISNHLYFYWYRQILGQKVEFLVSFYNNEISEKSEIFDDQFSVERPDGSNFTLKIRSTKLEDSAMYFCASSELAGVSEQYFGPGTRLTVT.

The CDR3 sequence: CAWSRTGLHEQYF. The CDR3 DNA is TGTGCCTGGAGTAGGACAGGGTTACACGAGCAGTACTTC. The chain has TRBV30 and TRBJ2-7; TRBD1 aligns across 8 bases. J gave up 5 bases and V 2 bases, and 5 bases lay outside the gene matches. The CDR3 covers 13 residues. Germline CDR1 reads GTSNPN; CDR2 reads SVGIG (reference sequence).

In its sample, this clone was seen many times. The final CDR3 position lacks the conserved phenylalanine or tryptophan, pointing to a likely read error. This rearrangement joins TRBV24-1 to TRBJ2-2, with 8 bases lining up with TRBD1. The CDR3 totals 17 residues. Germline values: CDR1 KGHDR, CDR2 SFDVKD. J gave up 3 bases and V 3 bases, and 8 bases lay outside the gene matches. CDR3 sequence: CATSDTTGTGDTGELFS. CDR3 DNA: TGTGCCACCAGTGATACGACCGGGACAGGCGACACCGGGGAGCTGTTTTCT.

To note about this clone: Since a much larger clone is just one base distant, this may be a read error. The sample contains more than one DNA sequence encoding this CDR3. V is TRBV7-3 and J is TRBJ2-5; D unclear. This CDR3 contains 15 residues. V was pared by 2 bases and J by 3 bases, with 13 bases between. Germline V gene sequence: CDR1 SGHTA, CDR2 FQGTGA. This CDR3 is CASSLYGTAEETQYF. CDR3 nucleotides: TGTGCCAGCAGCTTATACGGTACGGCTGAAGAGACCCAGTACTTC.

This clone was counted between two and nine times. CDR3 protein: CASTTGATSYEQYF. The CDR3 DNA reads TGTGCCAGCACCACAGGGGCGACATCCTACGAGCAGTACTTC. This chain links TRBV12-3 or TRBV12-4 with TRBJ2-7; TRBD1 aligns across 7 bases. The J segment lost 1 base and the V segment lost 7 bases, leaving 7 bases of the junction unmatched. This CDR3 is built from 14 residues.

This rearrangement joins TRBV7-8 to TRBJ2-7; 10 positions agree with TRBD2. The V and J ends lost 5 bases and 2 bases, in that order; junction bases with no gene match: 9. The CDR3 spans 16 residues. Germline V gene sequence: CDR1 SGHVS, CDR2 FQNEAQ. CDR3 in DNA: TGTGCCAGCAGCCCCTATAGCGGGGGGATTACCTACGAGCAGTACTTC. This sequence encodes CASSPYSGGITYEQYF.

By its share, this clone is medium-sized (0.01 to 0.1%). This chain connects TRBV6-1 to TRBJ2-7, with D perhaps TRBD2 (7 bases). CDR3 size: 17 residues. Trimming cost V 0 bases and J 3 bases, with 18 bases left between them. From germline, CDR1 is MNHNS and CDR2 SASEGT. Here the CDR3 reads CASSEAMFGGASYEQYF. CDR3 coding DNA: TGTGCCAGCAGTGAAGCTATGTTTGGGGGGGCAAGCTACGAGCAGTACTTC.

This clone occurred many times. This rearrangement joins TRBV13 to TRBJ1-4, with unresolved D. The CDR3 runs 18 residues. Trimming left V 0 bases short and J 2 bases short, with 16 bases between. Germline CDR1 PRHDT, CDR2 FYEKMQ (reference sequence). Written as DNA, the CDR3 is TGTGCCAGCAGCTTAGGTCGTATGCGTGGGATCACTAATGAAAAACTGTTTTTT. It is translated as CASSLGRMRGITNEKLFF.